The table lists the clone carrying this TCR beta chain with a few counts. These data originate in a study of blood T cell repertoires in COVID-19. There are 16 residues in the CDR3. Germline trimming cut 8 bases from V and 7 bases from J; bases unmatched to any gene: 12. Germline loops: CDR1 SNHLY, CDR2 FYNNEI. Original handling: From reference gene primer amplification, estimates of nucleated cell counts were derived. Here immunoSEQ multiplex PCR was the method, and the copy in TCRdb shows in-frame clones only, minus some. Clone size and V and J calls were adopted from that table, with D and trimming inferred from the DNA. In the table there are a few hundred thousand clones, roughly 86% of which are singletons.

Sequencing was performed on peripheral blood. The rearrangement joins TRBV2 to TRBJ1-5, with 12 bases aligning to TRBD1. The clonotype originates from a man aged 18 to 29 with active or convalescent COVID-19. CDR3 region: CASGQPGTGGYQPQHF. CDR3 nucleotide sequence: TGTGCCAGCGGGCAACCCGGGACAGGGGGCTACCAGCCCCAGCATTTT.